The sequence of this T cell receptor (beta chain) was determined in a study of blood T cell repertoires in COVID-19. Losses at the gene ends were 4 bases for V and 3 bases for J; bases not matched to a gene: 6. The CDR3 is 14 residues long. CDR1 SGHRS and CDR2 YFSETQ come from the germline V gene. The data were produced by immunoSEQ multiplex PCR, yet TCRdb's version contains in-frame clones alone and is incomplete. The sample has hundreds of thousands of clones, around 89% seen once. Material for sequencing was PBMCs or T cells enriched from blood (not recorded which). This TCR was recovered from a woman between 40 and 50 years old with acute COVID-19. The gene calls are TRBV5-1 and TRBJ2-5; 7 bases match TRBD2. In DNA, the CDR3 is TGCGCCAGCAGCGGTGGGGCGGGAGAAGAGACCCAGTACTTC. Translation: CASSGGAGEETQYF.